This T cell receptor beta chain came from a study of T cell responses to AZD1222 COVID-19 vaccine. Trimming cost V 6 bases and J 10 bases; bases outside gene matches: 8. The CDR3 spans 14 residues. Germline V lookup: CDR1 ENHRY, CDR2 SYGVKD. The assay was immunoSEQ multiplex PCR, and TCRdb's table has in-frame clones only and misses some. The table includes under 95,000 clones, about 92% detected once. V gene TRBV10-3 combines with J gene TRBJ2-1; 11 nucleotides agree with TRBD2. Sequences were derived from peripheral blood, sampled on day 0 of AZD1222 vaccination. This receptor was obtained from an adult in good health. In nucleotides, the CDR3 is TGTGCCATCAGGGCGACTAGCGGGGTGCAGGAGCAGTTCTTC. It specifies CAIRATSGVQEQFF.